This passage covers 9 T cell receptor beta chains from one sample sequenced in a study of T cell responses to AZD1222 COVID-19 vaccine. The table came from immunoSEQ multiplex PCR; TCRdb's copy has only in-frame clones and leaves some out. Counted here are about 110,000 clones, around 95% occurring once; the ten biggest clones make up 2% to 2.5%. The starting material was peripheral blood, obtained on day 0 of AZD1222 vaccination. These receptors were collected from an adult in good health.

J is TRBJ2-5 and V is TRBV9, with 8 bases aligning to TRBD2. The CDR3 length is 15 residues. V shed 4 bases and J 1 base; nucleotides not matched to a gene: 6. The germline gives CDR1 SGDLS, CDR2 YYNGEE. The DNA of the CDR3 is TGTGCCAGCAGCCCGGCGGGGGGCCCCCAAGAGACCCAGTACTTC. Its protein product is CASSPAGGPQETQYF.

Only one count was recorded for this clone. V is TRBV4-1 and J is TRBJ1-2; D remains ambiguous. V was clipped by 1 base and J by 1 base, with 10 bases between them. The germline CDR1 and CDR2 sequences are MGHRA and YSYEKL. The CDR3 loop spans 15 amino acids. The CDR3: CASSQANSRNYGYTF. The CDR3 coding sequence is TGCGCCAGCAGCCAAGCTAATTCACGTAACTATGGCTACACCTTC.

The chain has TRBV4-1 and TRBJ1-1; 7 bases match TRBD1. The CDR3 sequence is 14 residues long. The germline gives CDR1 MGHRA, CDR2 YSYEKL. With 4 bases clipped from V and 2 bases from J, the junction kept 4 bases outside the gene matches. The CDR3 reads CASSLQGLNTEAFF. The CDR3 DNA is TGCGCCAGCAGCCTACAGGGGCTTAACACTGAAGCTTTCTTT.

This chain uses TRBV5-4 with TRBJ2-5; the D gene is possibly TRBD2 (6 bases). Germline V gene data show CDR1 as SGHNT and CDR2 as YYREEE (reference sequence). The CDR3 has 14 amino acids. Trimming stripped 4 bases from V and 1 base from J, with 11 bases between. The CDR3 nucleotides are TGTGCCAGCAGCCCGGGGGTACTCCAAGAGACCCAGTACTTC. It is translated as CASSPGVLQETQYF.

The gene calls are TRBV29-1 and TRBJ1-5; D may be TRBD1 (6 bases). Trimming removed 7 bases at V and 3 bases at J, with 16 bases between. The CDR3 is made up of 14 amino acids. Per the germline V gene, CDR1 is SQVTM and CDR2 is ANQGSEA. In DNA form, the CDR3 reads TGCAGCGCCGGCACCGGACAGCTCAATCAGCCCCAGCATTTT. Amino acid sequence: CSAGTGQLNQPQHF.

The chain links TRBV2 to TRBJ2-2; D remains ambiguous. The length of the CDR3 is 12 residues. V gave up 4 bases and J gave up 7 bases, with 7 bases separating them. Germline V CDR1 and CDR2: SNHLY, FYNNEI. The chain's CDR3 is CASSVQHGELFF. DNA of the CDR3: TGTGCCAGCAGTGTTCAACACGGGGAGCTGTTTTTT.

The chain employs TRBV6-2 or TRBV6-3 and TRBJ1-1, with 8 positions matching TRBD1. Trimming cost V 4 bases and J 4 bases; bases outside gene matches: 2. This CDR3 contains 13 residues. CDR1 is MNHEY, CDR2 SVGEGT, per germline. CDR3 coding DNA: TGTGCCAGCAGTTCCAGGGGGCGCACTGAAGCTTTCTTT. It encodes CASSSRGRTEAFF.

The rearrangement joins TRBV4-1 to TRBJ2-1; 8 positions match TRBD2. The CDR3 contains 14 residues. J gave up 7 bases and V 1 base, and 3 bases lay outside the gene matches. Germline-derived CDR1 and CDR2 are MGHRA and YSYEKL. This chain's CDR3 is CASSQGSSGNEQFF. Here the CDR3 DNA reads TGCGCCAGCAGCCAAGGGTCTAGCGGGAATGAGCAGTTCTTC.

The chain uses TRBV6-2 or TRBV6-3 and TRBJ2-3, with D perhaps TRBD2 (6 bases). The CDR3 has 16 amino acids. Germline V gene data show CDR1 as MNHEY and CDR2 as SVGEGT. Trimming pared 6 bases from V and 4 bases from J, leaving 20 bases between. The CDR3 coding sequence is TGTGCCAGCAGCTCTACGGGACTGGACGGGCCAGATACGCAGTATTTT. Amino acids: CASSSTGLDGPDTQYF.